Each of the 5 T cell receptor beta chains below was sequenced from the same sample in a study of response to subunit inactivated influenza vaccine. TCRdb reprocessed the RT-PCR reads via MiXCR and lists one record per CDR3 protein. The sample holds 450,000 to 600,000 distinct CDR3 sequences, less than 7.5% seen once. The sample in question was PBMCs from blood, obtained less than 25 months after vaccination. All receptors derive from a man between 45 and 75 years old who received an inactivated influenza vaccine.

The V and J genes are TRBV20-1 and TRBJ2-7, with 8 bases aligning to TRBD2. This CDR3 is built from 13 residues. The trim removed 5 bases at V and 0 bases at J, leaving 3 bases unmatched. Germline V gene data show CDR1 as DFQATT and CDR2 as SNEGSKA (reference sequence). The CDR3 bases are TGCAGTGCTGCCGGGACTAGCTCCTACGAGCAGTACTTC. This encodes CSAAGTSSYEQYF.

This clonotype was observed a handful of times. The V and J genes are TRBV6-2 or TRBV6-3 and TRBJ2-4; no reliable D call. Trimming stripped 0 bases from V and 0 bases from J, with 6 bases between. In germline, CDR1 is MNHEY, CDR2 SVGEGT. The CDR3 runs to 15 residues. In DNA, the CDR3 is TGTGCCAGCAGTTACTCCACCCTAGCCAAAAACATTCAGTACTTC. Translation gives CASSYSTLAKNIQYF.

The chain joins TRBV4-2 to TRBJ2-1; tentative D call: TRBD2 (7 bases). Trimming removed 4 bases from V and 2 bases from J, with 24 bases in between. Germline V gene data show CDR1 as LGHNA and CDR2 as YNFKEQ. This CDR3 is built from 19 residues. Here the CDR3 DNA reads TGTGCCAGCAGCCGCCGACTAGGGGGGGGTTTAGGTGCCTACAATGAGCAGTTCTTC. Translating gives CASSRRLGGGLGAYNEQFF.

This clonotype was seen only a few times. CDR3 in DNA: TGTGCCAGCAGTCCTCCAGGGCGCTATGGCTACACCTTC. Translating it yields CASSPPGRYGYTF. V and J are TRBV2 and TRBJ1-2, with D possibly matching TRBD1 (5 bases). The CDR3 consists of 13 residues. CDR1 is SNHLY, CDR2 FYNNEI, per germline. The ends were cut back, 5 bases at V and 4 bases at J, with 11 bases in the middle. Supplemented by reference TRBV2 and TRBJ1-2, the full variable domain reads EPEVTQTPSHQVTQMGQEVILRCVPISNHLYFYWYRQILGQKVEFLVSFYNNEISEKSEIFDDQFSVERPDGSNFTLKIRSTKLEDSAMYFCASSPPGRYGYTFGSGTRLTVV.

CDR3 in amino acids: CASSERTGGQETQYF. The CDR3 DNA follows: TGTGCCAGCAGTGAGAGGACAGGAGGGCAGGAGACCCAGTACTTC. This sequence joins TRBV28 and TRBJ2-5; the D gene is possibly TRBD1 (7 bases). With 5 bases removed from V and 5 bases from J, the gap between germline ends came to 18 bases. Germline values: CDR1 MDHEN, CDR2 SYDVKM. The CDR3 totals 15 residues.